The 21 T cell receptor beta chains reported below all come from one sample, sequenced in a study of T cells in Graves' hyperthyroidism and ophthalmopathy. Amplified TCR beta CDR3 regions derived from RNA transcripts. Initially, a first-round RT-PCR of the TCR CDR3 employed the HTBI primer set. TCRdb called the multiplex PCR reads again in MiXCR, with one record for every CDR3 protein. There are more than 650,000 distinct CDR3 sequences in the sample; around 15% occur only once, and roughly a tenth lies in the top ten. Sequencing was done on a sample of blood. The receptors originated from a woman between 18 and 29 years old with Graves' hyperthyroidism.

This clonotype was seen more than once but under ten times. The chain is built from TRBV5-4 and TRBJ2-5; a weak D match, TRBD2 (6 bases). Germline-derived CDR1 and CDR2 are SGHNT and YYREEE (reference sequence). Between the trimmed V and J ends, which lost 4 bases and 0 bases, there was a span of 19 bases. The CDR3 totals 17 residues. CDR3 in DNA: TGTGCCAGCAGCCCACCTCCACGCGGGAAGGACCAAGAGACCCAGTACTTC. Its protein is CASSPPPRGKDQETQYF.

This clonotype has ten or more counts. The genes are TRBV28 and TRBJ2-7; TRBD2 matches 8 bases. The germline gives CDR1 MDHEN, CDR2 SYDVKM. CDR3 length: 17 amino acids. V dropped 3 bases and J dropped 4; count of bases not matched to a gene: 14. The CDR3 nucleotides are TGTGCCAGCAGTTTGACACTAGCGGAACCTTTAGGGTACGAGCAGTACTTC. Amino acids: CASSLTLAEPLGYEQYF.

This clonotype was recorded at least ten times. V and J are TRBV20-1 and TRBJ2-1; 9 bases map to TRBD2. This CDR3 has 13 amino acids. The ends lost 8 bases at V and 2 bases at J; junction bases unmatched: 4. Germline V gene data show CDR1 as DFQATT and CDR2 as SNEGSKA (reference sequence). In DNA form, the CDR3 reads TGCAGTTCGATAGCGGGAGCCTACAATGAGCAGTTCTTC. Residues: CSSIAGAYNEQFF.

This clonotype has just a few counts. The chain carries TRBV5-8 and TRBJ1-5; D not certain. V was shortened by 1 base and J by 2 bases, with 13 bases between the two germline ends. This CDR3 comprises 16 residues. CDR1 SGHTS and CDR2 YDEGEE come from the germline V gene. The CDR3 spells CASSLSPGMGNQPQHF. CDR3 nucleotide sequence: TGTGCCAGCAGCTTGAGTCCGGGGATGGGCAATCAGCCCCAGCATTTT.

This clonotype was picked up a small number of times. The chain couples TRBV20-1 to TRBJ2-1; D is perhaps TRBD2 (5 bases). CDR1 is DFQATT, CDR2 SNEGSKA, per germline (reference sequence). V gave up 2 bases and J gave up 10 bases, with 27 bases separating them. This CDR3 is 17 amino acids long. The CDR3 DNA reads TGCAGTGCTAGACTGAGAGGGTCCTGGGAAGCATCTAGGGAGCAGTTCTTC. This codes for CSARLRGSWEASREQFF.

This clonotype was recorded at least ten times. This chain uses TRBV28 with TRBJ1-5; D not certain. The CDR3 totals 16 residues. In germline, CDR1 is MDHEN, CDR2 SYDVKM. Trimming stripped 3 bases from V and 1 base from J, with 13 bases between. CDR3 nucleotide sequence: TGTGCCAGCAGTTTCGCCGACGGATTCAGCAATCAGCCCCAGCATTTT. Protein product: CASSFADGFSNQPQHF.

The V call is TRBV5-1, the J call TRBJ2-7; 8 nucleotides agree with TRBD2. Germline CDR1 SGHRS, CDR2 YFSETQ. The CDR3 is 14 amino acids. The J segment lost 0 bases and the V segment lost 7 bases, leaving 6 bases of the junction unmatched. The CDR3 nucleotides read TGCGCCAGCGGAATTAGCGGGATCTCCTACGAGCAGTACTTC. It is translated as CASGISGISYEQYF.

There are a few counts of this clonotype. The chain couples TRBV5-1 to TRBJ1-2; D possibly corresponds to TRBD1 (5 bases). The CDR3 has 14 residues. The germline gives CDR1 SGHRS, CDR2 YFSETQ. Trimming pared 7 bases from V and 5 bases from J, leaving 18 bases between. CDR3 loop: CASATGPPGYGYTF. The CDR3 DNA is TGCGCCAGCGCTACCGGGCCCCCAGGGTATGGCTACACCTTC.

Many counts were recorded for this clonotype. The chain carries TRBV3-1 and TRBJ1-6; D gene uncertain. CDR1 and CDR2 from the germline V gene are LGHDT and YNNKEL (reference sequence). Trimming removed 1 base at V and 7 bases at J, with 2 bases between. The CDR3 is made up of 12 amino acids. This chain's CDR3 is CASSQVNSPLHF. The CDR3, as DNA: TGTGCCAGCAGCCAAGTCAATTCACCCCTCCACTTT.

This clonotype was detected a few times. V usage is TRBV19 and J usage is TRBJ1-2, with D possibly being TRBD1 (6 bases). CDR3 length equals 14 residues. The germline gives CDR1 LNHDA, CDR2 SQIVND (reference sequence). The germline V and J ends were trimmed by 5 bases and 4 bases, with 14 bases remaining between them. CDR3 sequence reads: CASSDTGYGYGYTF. For the CDR3, the DNA is TGTGCCAGTAGTGATACAGGGTATGGCTATGGCTACACCTTC.

CDR3 nucleotide sequence: TGTGCCAGCAGCTTATCGACTAGCGGGAAGACCCATTACAATGAGCAGTTCTTC. Its translation is CASSLSTSGKTHYNEQFF. The rearrangement links TRBV11-1 to TRBJ2-1; TRBD2 matches at 11 bases. Germline CDR1 SGHAT, CDR2 FQDESV (reference sequence). The CDR3 totals 18 residues. The V gene end was trimmed by 2 bases and the J gene end by 4 bases; junction bases not matched to a gene: 10.

The chain uses TRBV5-1 and TRBJ2-1; D is uncertain. The CDR3 totals 16 residues. Trimming removed 4 bases from V and 0 bases from J, with 14 bases in between. Germline CDR1 and CDR2: SGHRS and YFSETQ. The CDR3 loop is CASSTSWASSYNEQFF. The CDR3 DNA reads as TGCGCCAGCAGCACCTCTTGGGCTAGCTCCTACAATGAGCAGTTCTTC. Drawing the rest from reference TRBV5-1 and TRBJ2-1, the complete variable domain is KAGVTQTPRYLIKTRGQQVTLSCSPISGHRSVSWYQQTPGQGLQFLFEYFSETQRNKGNFPGRFSGRQFSNSRSEMNVSTLELGDSALYLCASSTSWASSYNEQFFGPGTRLTVL.

This clonotype was found a few times. The chain links TRBV27 to TRBJ1-6, with 12 positions matching TRBD1. V shed 4 bases and J 0 bases; nucleotides not matched to a gene: 10. Germline V lookup: CDR1 MNHEY, CDR2 SMNVEV (reference sequence). This CDR3 is built from 20 residues. Here the CDR3 DNA reads TGTGCCAGCAGTTCAACCCGGGACAGGGGGCGAAGCTCCTATAATTCACCCCTCCACTTT. Translated: CASSSTRDRGRSSYNSPLHF.

The chain is built from TRBV12-5 and TRBJ2-7; 11 bases map to TRBD2. Germline CDR1 is LGHNT and CDR2 is FRNRAP. The CDR3 covers 13 residues. V trimming: 7 bases; J trimming: 3 bases; junction bases outside the gene matches: 2. The CDR3 loop is CASDSGGGYEQYF. The CDR3, as DNA: TGTGCTAGTGATAGCGGGGGGGGCTACGAGCAGTACTTC.

This clonotype was found a few times. A much larger clone sits a single nucleotide away, making a read error possible. The J gene is TRBJ2-1, the V gene TRBV11-2; TRBD1 matches at 7 bases. CDR3 size: 15 residues. The V and J ends lost 4 bases and 5 bases, in that order; junction bases with no gene match: 8. Per the germline V gene, CDR1 is SGHAT and CDR2 is FQNNGV. Here the CDR3 DNA reads TGTGCCAGCAGCTCGGAAGGGACAGACCACAATGAGCAGTTCTTC. This gives the protein CASSSEGTDHNEQFF.

This chain uses TRBV30 with TRBJ2-7, with 7 bases identical to TRBD1. CDR1 is GTSNPN and CDR2 is SVGIG in the germline V gene (reference sequence). V shed 2 bases, J shed 11 bases, and the junction held 15 bases outside the gene matches. CDR3 length: 14 residues. The CDR3 region has the DNA TGTGCCTGGAGTCCCGGGACAGAGGCTACGAAGGAGTACTTC. It translates to CAWSPGTEATKEYF.

This clonotype was detected a few times. The rearrangement uses TRBV28 and TRBJ2-1, with 9 bases identical to TRBD2. The CDR3 runs to 20 residues. The germline V gene has CDR1 MDHEN and CDR2 SYDVKM. V dropped 7 bases and J dropped 2; count of bases not matched to a gene: 21. For the CDR3, the DNA is TGTGCCAGCAATCACCTTACTTCCGGGACTAGCCTCCCCGCCTACAATGAGCAGTTCTTC. This sequence encodes CASNHLTSGTSLPAYNEQFF.

This clonotype was detected only a few times. V usage is TRBV29-1 and J usage is TRBJ1-2; TRBD1 might be the D (6 bases). Germline loops: CDR1 SQVTM, CDR2 ANQGSEA. Between the trimmed V and J ends, which lost 5 bases and 6 bases, there was a span of 10 bases. The CDR3 spans 11 residues. The CDR3 nucleotides are TGCAGCGTTCCGCACAGGGATGGCTACACCTTC. Translating gives CSVPHRDGYTF.

This clonotype was picked up many times. The V gene is TRBV20-1, the J gene TRBJ2-7; D gene uncertain. Germline V gene data show CDR1 as DFQATT and CDR2 as SNEGSKA (reference sequence). The CDR3 covers 14 residues. The ends were cut back, 6 bases at V and 0 bases at J, with 15 bases in the middle. The CDR3 nucleotides are TGCAGTGCCAAACTGGATCTTAGCTCCTACGAGCAGTACTTC. Translated, it gives CSAKLDLSSYEQYF.

Concerning this clonotype: A junction boundary mismatches the germline segment, possibly from a read error. The CDR3 DNA is TGTGCCGGCAGTCGGACAGCCTGGGAGACCCAGTACTTC. Protein sequence: CAGSRTAWETQYF. V usage is TRBV12-3 or TRBV12-4 and J usage is TRBJ2-5, with D perhaps TRBD1 (6 bases). The length of the CDR3 is 13 residues.

This clonotype came up once. Just one base apart from a much larger clone, this may be a read error. V usage is TRBV20-1 and J usage is TRBJ2-5; no definite D call. The CDR3 consists of 11 residues. The germline CDR1 and CDR2 sequences are DFQATT and SNEGSKA (reference sequence). The CDR3 nucleotides are TGCAGTGCTAGAATTCAGGAGACCCGGTACTTC. This sequence encodes CSARIQETRYF.